This T cell receptor beta chain appears in the sequencing data of a study of cytomegalovirus exposure and HLA in healthy donors. Amplification used 60 Vbeta primers and 13 Jbeta primers. Clones were read by immunoSEQ multiplex PCR, and TCRdb kept only the in-frame ones, dropping some. The data show 150,000 to 200,000 clones, 80% seen once. Trimming took 5 bases from V and 3 from J; bases not matched to a gene: 6. This CDR3 contains 14 residues. CDR1 is GTSNPN, CDR2 SVGIG, per germline (reference sequence). Sequencing was performed on PBMCs. This chain links TRBV30 with TRBJ2-1, with 8 bases lining up with TRBD2. This receptor was identified in a male donor in good health and CMV-seropositive. In nucleotides, the CDR3 is TGTGCCTGGGTCGCTACTAGCGGCTACAATGAGCAGTTCTTC. As protein: CAWVATSGYNEQFF.